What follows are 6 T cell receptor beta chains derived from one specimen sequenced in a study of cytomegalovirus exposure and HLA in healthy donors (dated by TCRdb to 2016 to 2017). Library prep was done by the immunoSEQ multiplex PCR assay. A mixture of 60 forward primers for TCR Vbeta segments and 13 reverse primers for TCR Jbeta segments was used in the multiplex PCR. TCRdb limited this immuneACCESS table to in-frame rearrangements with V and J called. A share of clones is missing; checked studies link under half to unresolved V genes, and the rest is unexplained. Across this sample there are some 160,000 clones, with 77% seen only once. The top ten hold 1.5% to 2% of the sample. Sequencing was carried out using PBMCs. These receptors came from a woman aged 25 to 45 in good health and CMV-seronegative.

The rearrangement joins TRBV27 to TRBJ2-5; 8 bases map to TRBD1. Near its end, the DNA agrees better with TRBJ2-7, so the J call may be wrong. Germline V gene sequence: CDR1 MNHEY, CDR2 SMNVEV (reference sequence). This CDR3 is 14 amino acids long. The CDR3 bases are TGTGCCAGCCGACCTGGGACAGGCAACTACGAGCAGTACTTC. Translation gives CASRPGTGNYEQYF.

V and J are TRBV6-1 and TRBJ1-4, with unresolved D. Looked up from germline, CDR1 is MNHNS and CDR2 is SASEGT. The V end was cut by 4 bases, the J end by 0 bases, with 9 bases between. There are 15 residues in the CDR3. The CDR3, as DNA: TGTGCCAGCAGTGCTACGACAACAACTAATGAAAAACTGTTTTTT. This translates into CASSATTTTNEKLFF.

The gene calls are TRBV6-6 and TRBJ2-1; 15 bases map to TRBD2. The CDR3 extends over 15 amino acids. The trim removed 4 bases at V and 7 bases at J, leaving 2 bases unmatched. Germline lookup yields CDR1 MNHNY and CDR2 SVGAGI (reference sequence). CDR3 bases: TGTGCCAGCAGTTCCGGGACTAGCGGGGGGAATGAGCAGTTCTTC. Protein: CASSSGTSGGNEQFF.

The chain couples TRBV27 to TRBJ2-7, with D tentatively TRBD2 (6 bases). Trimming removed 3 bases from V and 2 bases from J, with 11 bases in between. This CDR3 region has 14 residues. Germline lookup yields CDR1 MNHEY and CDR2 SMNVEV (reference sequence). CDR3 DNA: TGTGCCAGCAGTTTGAGCAGCGGGCCCTACGAGCAGTACTTC. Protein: CASSLSSGPYEQYF.

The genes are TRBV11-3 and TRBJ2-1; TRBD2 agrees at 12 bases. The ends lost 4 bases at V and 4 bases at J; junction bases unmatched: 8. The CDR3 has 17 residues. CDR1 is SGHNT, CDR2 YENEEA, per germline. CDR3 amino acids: CASSSEETSGGYNEQFF. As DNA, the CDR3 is TGTGCCAGCAGCTCCGAAGAGACTAGCGGGGGTTACAATGAGCAGTTCTTC.

CDR3 nucleotide sequence: TGCGCCAGCAGCTTGCGGCTAGCGGGCTACGAGCAGTACTTC. Encoded protein: CASSLRLAGYEQYF. The gene calls are TRBV5-1 and TRBJ2-7; 8 bases are shared with TRBD2. V lost 1 base to trimming and J lost 3 bases; unmatched junction nucleotides: 3. The germline gives CDR1 SGHRS, CDR2 YFSETQ. This CDR3 has 14 residues.